This T cell receptor (beta chain) appears in the sequencing data of a study of T-cell memory formation after mild COVID-19. Trimming took 6 bases from V and 1 from J, leaving 9 bases between them. The CDR3 is made up of 12 amino acids. Germline lookup yields CDR1 SQVTM and CDR2 ANQGSEA. MiXCR was run by TCRdb on the 5' RACE reads, yielding one entry per CDR3 protein. The profile shows about 470,000 distinct CDR3 sequences, around 25% of them singletons. Input material: PBMCs or a T cell subset sorted from them (not recorded which). This chain uses TRBV29-1 with TRBJ1-1; tentatively, D is TRBD1 (5 bases). This receptor was obtained from an adult woman who had mild COVID-19 (a few samples of this study predate the infection). Cell type and time point are not known. DNA of the CDR3: TGCAGCGTCGAGACAGAGAACACTGAAGCTTTCTTT. Its translation is CSVETENTEAFF.